This T cell receptor (beta chain) was obtained from a study of blood T cell repertoires in COVID-19. Study as a whole: Acute and convalescent COVID-19 specimens originated in the United States, Italy and Spain. In each case, the material was cDNA or gDNA derived from T cells, B-cell-depleted T cells, or PBMCs.

It was during active infection that Seattle patients were enrolled and then longitudinally followed. There are 13 residues in the CDR3. Germline assignment: CDR1 MDHEN and CDR2 SYDVKM. Trimming shortened V by 3 bases and J by 5 bases, and 10 bases separated the two germline ends. Under the authors' procedure: Cell counts per sample came from amplifying reference gene primers. Generated by immunoSEQ multiplex PCR, the TCRdb table keeps only in-frame clones and is missing some. V and J calls and clone size are copied from that table; D and trimming were computed from the DNA. This sample has about 350,000 clones, with about 88% found just once.

The V gene is TRBV28, the J gene TRBJ2-5; D is unresolved. Material for sequencing was peripheral blood. The clonotype was recovered from a woman in her sixties or seventies with COVID-19, enrolled during active disease. In nucleotides, the CDR3 is TGTGCCAGCAGTTTGGCATTCGGGGAGACCCAGTACTTC. This gives the protein CASSLAFGETQYF.